The TCR beta chain described here comes from a study of siplizumab effects on memory and regulatory T cells. Comment on this clone: Its antigen is undetermined.

Method: immunoSEQ multiplex PCR; TCRdb's copy keeps in-frame clones and lacks some. The sample yields 100,000 to 120,000 clones, 80% to 95% seen once. Points from the study as a whole: In controls, 25% to 30% of mappable alloreactive CD4+ clones were Treg-derived on average, versus around 71% with siplizumab. Naive T cells were seemingly more diverse than memory cells, and major contributions to the alloresponse seemed to be made by them.

This CDR3 region has 15 residues. In germline, CDR1 is SGHTA, CDR2 FQGNSA. Trimming removed 3 bases from V and 4 bases from J; junction bases left unmatched: 4. Sequencing was carried out using CD4+ T cells sorted from blood. V and J are TRBV7-2 and TRBJ2-2, with 8 nucleotides matching TRBD2. The clonotype comes from a human donor in good health. The CDR3: CASSFTSGLTGELFF. CDR3 coding DNA: TGTGCCAGCAGCTTTACTAGCGGCCTCACCGGGGAGCTGTTTTTT. Together with reference TRBV7-2 and TRBJ2-2, the CDR3 gives the full variable domain: GAGVSQSPSNKVTEKGKDVELRCDPISGHTALYWYRQSLGQGLEFLIYFQGNSAPDKSGLPSDRFSAERTGGSVSTLTIQRTQQEDSAVYLCASSFTSGLTGELFFGEGSRLTVL.